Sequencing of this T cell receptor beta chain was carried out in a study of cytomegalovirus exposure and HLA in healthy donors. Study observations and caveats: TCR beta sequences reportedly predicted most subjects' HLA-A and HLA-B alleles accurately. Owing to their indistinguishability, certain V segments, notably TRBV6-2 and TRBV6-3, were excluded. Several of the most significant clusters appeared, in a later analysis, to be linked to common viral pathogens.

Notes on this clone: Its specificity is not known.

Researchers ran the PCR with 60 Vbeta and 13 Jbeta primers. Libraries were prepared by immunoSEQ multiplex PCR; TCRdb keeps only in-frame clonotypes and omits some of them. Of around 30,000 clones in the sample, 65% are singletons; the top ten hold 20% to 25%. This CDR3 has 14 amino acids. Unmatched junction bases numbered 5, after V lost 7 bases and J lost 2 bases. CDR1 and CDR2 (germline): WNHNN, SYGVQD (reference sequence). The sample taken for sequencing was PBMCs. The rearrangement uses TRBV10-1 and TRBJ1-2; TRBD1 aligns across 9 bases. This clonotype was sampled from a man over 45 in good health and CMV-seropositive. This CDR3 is CASIRDRGNYGYTF. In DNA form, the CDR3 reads TGCGCCAGCATAAGAGACAGGGGGAACTATGGCTACACCTTC.